A selection of T cell receptor beta chains follows, all from one sample in a study of glioma-infiltrating T cells. Via MiXCR, TCRdb re-called the multiplex PCR reads, giving one row per CDR3 protein. The data show around 100,000 distinct CDR3 sequences, around 29% seen once. Sequences were obtained from glioma tissue, nonneoplastic brain tissue, or PBMCs (not recorded which). These receptors all stem from a human donor with low-grade glioma or glioblastoma, undergoing nonglioma brain surgery, or in good health (not recorded which). Both conserved end residues are part of each CDR3. The D gene is left open where the match is weak. Some rows mark clone size as missing; the rest say once, few, many or name a class of expanded clone.

clone size,V gene,J gene,D gene,CDR3 DNA,CDR3 protein
few,TRBV5-1,TRBJ2-1,TRBD2,TGCGCCAGCAGCCAACTAGCGGGGCAAAACAATGAGCAGTTCTTC,CASSQLAGQNNEQFF
many,TRBV2,TRBJ1-1,.,TGTGCCAGCGCCTCAATGTCCAACACTGAAGCTTTCTTT,CASASMSNTEAFF
many,TRBV5-4,TRBJ2-3,.,TGTGCCAGCAGTATTGGAATTAGCCGAGTAGCTTTT,CASSIGISRVAF
.,TRBV5-6,TRBJ2-7,.,TGTGCCAGCAGCTTGAACAGAAACTACGAGCAGTACTTC,CASSLNRNYEQYF
.,TRBV6-2/TRBV6-3,TRBJ2-1,.,TGTGCCAGCAGTTACGCGCCAATCAATGAGCAGTTCTTC,CASSYAPINEQFF
.,TRBV7-9,TRBJ2-1,TRBD1,TGTGCCAGCAGCGCCGGGACAGGTCAGCAGAGGACCTACAATGAGCAGCTCTTC,CASSAGTGQQRTYNEQLF
.,TRBV7-9,TRBJ2-5,TRBD2,TGTGCCAGCAGCCTAGGACTAGCGGGGGATCAAGGGACCAAGTACTTC,CASSLGLAGDQGTKYF
.,TRBV4-3,TRBJ2-3,TRBD2,TGCGCCAGCAGCCAGATGCGGGGGGGCGGGAGTCCAGATACGCAGTATTTT,CASSQMRGGGSPDTQYF
.,TRBV6-2/TRBV6-3,TRBJ2-7,.,TGTGCCAGCAGCCCCCGAGACAGGTACAATGAGCAGTACTTC,CASSPRDRYNEQYF
few,TRBV7-7,TRBJ2-2,.,TGTGCTAGCAGCTTAGGGGGAGGCACCGGGGAGCTGTTTTTT,CASSLGGGTGELFF
.,TRBV2,TRBJ1-6,.,TGTGCCAGCACCCAAGAAGACATCTATAATTCACCCCTCCACTTT,CASTQEDIYNSPLHF
many,TRBV6-1,TRBJ1-5,TRBD1,TGTGCCAGCAGTCCGACAGGGTCGAAGAGCAATCAGCCCCAGCATTTT,CASSPTGSKSNQPQHF
.,TRBV11-2,TRBJ1-3,.,TGTGCCAGCAGCTTAGAAGCCGGGCAGAACTCTGGAAACACCATATATTTT,CASSLEAGQNSGNTIYF
many,TRBV20-1,TRBJ2-7,TRBD2,TGCAGTGCTAGGGTGGGACTAGCCTCCTACGAGCAGTACTTC,CSARVGLASYEQYF
many,TRBV19,TRBJ2-3,TRBD1,TGTGCCAGTAATCCTCGGACAGGGGCGGAAGATACGCAGTATTTT,CASNPRTGAEDTQYF
many,TRBV28,TRBJ1-2,.,TGTGCCAGCAGTCCCTCGGGGAATAGTGGCTACACCTTC,CASSPSGNSGYTF